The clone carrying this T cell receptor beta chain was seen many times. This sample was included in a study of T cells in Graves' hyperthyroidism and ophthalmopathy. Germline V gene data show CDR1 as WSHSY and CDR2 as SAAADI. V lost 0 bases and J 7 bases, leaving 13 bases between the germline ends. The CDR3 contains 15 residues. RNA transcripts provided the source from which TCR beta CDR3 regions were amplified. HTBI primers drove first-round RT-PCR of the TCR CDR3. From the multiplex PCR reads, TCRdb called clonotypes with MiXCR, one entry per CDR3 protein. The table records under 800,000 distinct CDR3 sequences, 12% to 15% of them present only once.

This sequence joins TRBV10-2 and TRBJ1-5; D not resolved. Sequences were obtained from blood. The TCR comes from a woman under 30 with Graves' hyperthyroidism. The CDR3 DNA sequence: TGCGCCAGCAGTGAGTCGAAGAGAGAGGGCCAGCCCCAGCATTTT. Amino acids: CASSESKREGQPQHF.